Presented here are 29 T cell receptor beta chains from one specimen sequenced in a study of cytomegalovirus exposure and HLA in healthy donors. PCR employed 60 Vbeta and 13 Jbeta primers. Assay: immunoSEQ multiplex PCR; the TCRdb copy retains only in-frame clones and omits some. The repertoire consists of 150,000 to 200,000 clones, with roughly 80% occurring once and the leading ten covering roughly 14%. Specimen: PBMCs. Receptor source: a woman between 40 and 50 years old in good health and CMV-seronegative.

The gene calls are TRBV27 and TRBJ2-3; 12 bases are a match to TRBD2. The CDR3 totals 15 residues. The ends lost 7 bases at V and 3 bases at J; junction bases unmatched: 5. Germline lookup yields CDR1 MNHEY and CDR2 SMNVEV (reference sequence). CDR3 amino acids: CASKPLAGGTDTQYF. The CDR3 coding sequence is TGTGCCAGCAAACCCCTAGCGGGAGGGACAGATACGCAGTATTTT.

Regarding this clone: Other DNA sequences in this specimen translate into the identical CDR3. The chain recombines TRBV23-1 with TRBJ2-6, with D possibly being TRBD2 (5 bases). TRBV23-1 is marked as an open reading frame, function uncertain. The V and J ends lost 0 bases and 1 base respectively, with 7 bases between them. The CDR3 runs 16 residues. As DNA, the CDR3 is TGCGCCAGCAGTCAATCGTCGGGGTCTGGGGCCAACGTCCTGACTTTC. Translating it yields CASSQSSGSGANVLTF.

V and J are TRBV28 and TRBJ2-2; D uncertain. The CDR3 runs to 14 residues. Looked up from germline, CDR1 is MDHEN and CDR2 is SYDVKM. The ends were cut back, 9 bases at V and 1 base at J, with 12 bases in the middle. The CDR3 loop is CASLTGGNTGELFF. Here the CDR3 DNA reads TGTGCCAGTCTCACCGGCGGGAACACCGGGGAGCTGTTTTTT. The full variable domain, with the rest looked up from reference TRBV28 and TRBJ2-2, is DVKVTQSSRYLVKRTGEKVFLECVQDMDHENMFWYRQDPGLGLRLIYFSYDVKMKEKGDIPEGYSVSREKKERFSLILESASTNQTSMYLCASLTGGNTGELFFGEGSRLTVL.

This clone was counted a single time. The rearrangement uses TRBV11-3 and TRBJ2-3, with a possible D match to TRBD2 (6 bases). Per germline, CDR1 SGHNT and CDR2 YENEEA. CDR3 length equals 14 residues. The V end lost 7 bases, the J end lost 5 bases, and 16 bases lay between the germline ends. The CDR3 loop is CASTNTGDLDTQYF. For the CDR3, the DNA is TGTGCCAGCACCAACACGGGGGACCTAGATACGCAGTATTTT.

The genes are TRBV5-1 and TRBJ2-7, with 8 nucleotides matching TRBD1. The CDR3 length is 15 residues. Trimming cost V 1 base and J 5 bases; bases outside gene matches: 8. The germline V gene encodes CDR1 SGHRS and CDR2 YFSETQ. The CDR3 sequence is CASSLSTGGPDEQYF. The CDR3 nucleotides are TGCGCCAGCAGCTTGTCCACAGGGGGGCCCGACGAGCAGTACTTC.

The chain links TRBV7-2 to TRBJ1-1; 7 nucleotides agree with TRBD1. CDR3 size: 15 residues. Losses at the gene ends were 5 bases for V and 1 base for J; bases not matched to a gene: 7. Germline CDR1 SGHTA, CDR2 FQGNSA. CDR3 sequence (DNA): TGTGCCAGCAGCCCGGGGAGACAGGGGAACACTGAAGCTTTCTTT. As protein: CASSPGRQGNTEAFF.

The chain couples TRBV29-1 to TRBJ1-2, with D unclear. Trimming stripped 0 bases from V and 2 bases from J, with 4 bases between. The CDR3 loop spans 12 amino acids. Looked up from germline, CDR1 is SQVTM and CDR2 is ANQGSEA. CDR3 sequence: CSVEEANYGYTF. CDR3 bases: TGCAGCGTTGAAGAGGCCAACTATGGCTACACCTTC.

The chain couples TRBV11-2 to TRBJ2-1; TRBD2 matches at 14 bases. The J segment lost 6 bases and the V segment lost 6 bases, leaving 4 bases of the junction unmatched. CDR3 length: 15 amino acids. Germline CDR1 is SGHAT and CDR2 is FQNNGV. CDR3 protein: CASRIGTSGSNEQFF. The CDR3 nucleotides read TGTGCCAGCAGGATCGGGACTAGCGGGAGCAATGAGCAGTTCTTC.

This chain connects TRBV27 to TRBJ2-2; TRBD2 might be the D (6 bases). The CDR3 runs 16 residues. Germline V CDR1 and CDR2: MNHEY, SMNVEV (reference sequence). The V end was cut by 6 bases, the J end by 0 bases, with 14 bases between. The CDR3 region has the DNA TGTGCCAGCAGGGACCGGGGGTCGGCGAACACCGGGGAGCTGTTTTTT. Translating gives CASRDRGSANTGELFF.

CDR3 sequence (DNA): TGTGCTTCCCGGACAGGCCTTGAAGAGACCCAGTACTTC. Amino acid sequence: CASRTGLEETQYF. The chain combines TRBV10-3 with TRBJ2-5, with 7 positions matching TRBD1. The germline V gene encodes CDR1 ENHRY and CDR2 SYGVKD. The CDR3 totals 13 residues.

The chain is built from TRBV19 and TRBJ1-1; possibly TRBD1 for D (5 bases). The CDR3 runs to 15 residues. Germline CDR1 is LNHDA and CDR2 is SQIVND (reference sequence). With 7 bases removed from V and 2 bases from J, the gap between germline ends came to 17 bases. In DNA, the CDR3 is TGTGCCAGTACCCTTGGGGGGTCGGGAAACACTGAAGCTTTCTTT. The encoded protein is CASTLGGSGNTEAFF.

The chain joins TRBV19 to TRBJ1-2; possible D gene TRBD1, 6 bases. V was clipped by 3 bases and J by 6 bases, with 17 bases between them. Germline V gene lookup returns CDR1 LNHDA and CDR2 SQIVND (reference sequence). This CDR3 contains 15 residues. DNA for the CDR3: TGTGCCAGTAGTATCCCTGCGTGGACAGACGATGGCTACACCTTC. Encoded protein: CASSIPAWTDDGYTF. Together with reference TRBV19 and TRBJ1-2, the CDR3 gives the full variable domain: DGGITQSPKYLFRKEGQNVTLSCEQNLNHDAMYWYRQDPGQGLRLIYYSQIVNDFQKGDIAEGYSVSREKKESFPLTVTSAQKNPTAFYLCASSIPAWTDDGYTFGSGTRLTVV.

The rearrangement links TRBV5-1 to TRBJ2-4; D perhaps matches TRBD1 (6 bases). With 4 bases removed from V and 7 bases from J, the gap between germline ends came to 12 bases. Germline V gene data show CDR1 as SGHRS and CDR2 as YFSETQ. The CDR3 contains 13 residues. The CDR3 is CASSGTNANIQYF. The CDR3, as DNA: TGCGCCAGCAGCGGGACAAATGCGAACATTCAGTACTTC.

The chain links TRBV6-4 to TRBJ2-3; the D gene is possibly TRBD2 (5 bases). V dropped 3 bases and J dropped 4 bases, with 11 bases sitting between them. The CDR3 is 14 amino acids. Germline values: CDR1 MRHNA, CDR2 SNTAGT. The CDR3 here is CASSEVGEADTQYF. The CDR3, as DNA: TGTGCCAGCAGTGAAGTGGGAGAGGCAGATACGCAGTATTTT.

The V call is TRBV2, the J call TRBJ2-7; TRBD2 agrees at 9 bases. The CDR3 covers 17 residues. The V gene's germline CDR1 is SNHLY and CDR2 FYNNEI. V shed 1 base, J shed 4 bases, and the junction held 11 bases outside the gene matches. Written as DNA, the CDR3 is TGTGCCAGCAGTGAAGGGGGGGGGCGGGGGGGCGAGTACGAGCAGTACTTC. It is translated as CASSEGGGRGGEYEQYF.

This chain links TRBV28 with TRBJ2-5, with D tentatively TRBD1 (5 bases). V was pared by 3 bases and J by 1 base, with 15 bases between. This CDR3 is built from 16 residues. Germline V gives CDR1 MDHEN, CDR2 SYDVKM. Here the CDR3 DNA reads TGTGCCAGCAGTTTCCCCAGGGTGCGACCCCAAGAGACCCAGTACTTC. Protein sequence: CASSFPRVRPQETQYF.

This clone was recorded a few times. The chain employs TRBV2 and TRBJ1-1; 10 nucleotides agree with TRBD1. V shed 6 bases and J 8 bases; nucleotides not matched to a gene: 3. Germline CDR1 SNHLY, CDR2 FYNNEI. The CDR3 runs 12 residues. CDR3 coding DNA: TGTGCCAGCAGGGGGGACAGGGGCGAAGCTTTCTTT. This encodes CASRGDRGEAFF.

The rearrangement uses TRBV15 and TRBJ1-2; no definite D call. CDR3 size: 14 residues. Germline-derived CDR1 and CDR2 are LNHNV and YYDKDF (reference sequence). V was shortened by 9 bases and J by 3 bases, with 17 bases between the two germline ends. CDR3 sequence reads: CATRGAHGDYGYTF. The DNA for the CDR3 is TGTGCCACGCGGGGTGCCCATGGAGACTATGGCTACACCTTC.

The chain employs TRBV4-2 and TRBJ1-1, with D possibly being TRBD1 (6 bases). In germline, CDR1 is LGHNA, CDR2 YNFKEQ. The V gene lost 6 bases and the J gene lost 0 bases, with 20 bases spanning the gap. The CDR3 is made up of 17 amino acids. CDR3 nucleotides: TGTGCCAGCAGTAACTTACGAGGACAGCACCTGAACACTGAAGCTTTCTTT. Protein sequence: CASSNLRGQHLNTEAFF.

The genes are TRBV30 and TRBJ1-2; tentatively, D is TRBD1 (6 bases). V lost 4 bases to trimming and J lost 2 bases, with 8 bases between them. This CDR3 spans 12 amino acids. The germline V gene has CDR1 GTSNPN and CDR2 SVGIG (reference sequence). The CDR3 loop reads CAWNQGNYGYTF. In DNA, the CDR3 is TGTGCCTGGAACCAGGGGAACTATGGCTACACCTTC.

The chain recombines TRBV28 with TRBJ2-5; 11 bases are shared with TRBD1. Germline assignment: CDR1 MDHEN and CDR2 SYDVKM. V was pared by 4 bases and J by 5 bases, with 12 bases of the junction left unmatched. This CDR3 comprises 17 residues. The chain's CDR3 is CASSYSGTGGARETQYF. The CDR3 DNA reads TGTGCCAGCAGTTACTCCGGGACAGGGGGGGCTCGGGAGACCCAGTACTTC.

The V call is TRBV7-8, the J call TRBJ1-1; D is perhaps TRBD1 (6 bases). From germline, CDR1 is SGHVS and CDR2 FQNEAQ. V was trimmed by 1 base and J by 0 bases, leaving 9 bases between them. The CDR3 has 15 residues. CDR3 residues: CASSLGGHLNTEAFF. DNA of the CDR3: TGTGCCAGCAGCTTAGGGGGACACCTGAACACTGAAGCTTTCTTT.

The rearrangement joins TRBV21-1 to TRBJ1-2; the tabulated D call, TRBD1, remains unverified against the DNA. TRBV21-1 is a known pseudogene. The CDR3 is 15 amino acids. CDR3 loop: CASSERQGLNYGYTF. DNA of the CDR3: TGTGCCAGCAGCGAACGACAGGGCCTGAACTATGGCTACACCTTC.

The rearrangement links TRBV4-2 to TRBJ2-3, with unresolved D. There are 12 residues in the CDR3. Germline V gives CDR1 LGHNA, CDR2 YNFKEQ. V lost 5 bases and J lost 6, with 9 bases in between. The CDR3: CASSETYDTQYF. The CDR3 DNA follows: TGTGCCAGCAGCGAAACCTACGATACGCAGTATTTT.

This clone was detected only a few times. The CDR3 region has the DNA TGTGCCAGCAGTTTGGCACTAGCGGGAACCGAGCAGTACTTC. This sequence encodes CASSLALAGTEQYF. V usage is TRBV27 and J usage is TRBJ2-7; TRBD2 aligns across 10 bases. The CDR3 spans 14 residues. V dropped 3 bases and J dropped 6; count of bases not matched to a gene: 5. The V gene's germline CDR1 is MNHEY and CDR2 SMNVEV (reference sequence).

The chain recombines TRBV28 with TRBJ2-5; D might be TRBD1 (7 bases). The CDR3 is made up of 16 amino acids. Looked up from germline, CDR1 is MDHEN and CDR2 is SYDVKM. Deletions cut 5 bases from V and 3 bases from J, with 19 bases between. The CDR3 spells CASSDIRQGGKETQYF. The CDR3 region has the DNA TGTGCCAGCAGTGACATCCGACAGGGAGGAAAAGAGACCCAGTACTTC.

In this sample, this clone turned up a few times. This chain connects TRBV11-2 to TRBJ2-1, with D maybe TRBD1 (5 bases). V was cut by 1 base and J by 3 bases, with 7 bases left in between. Germline V lookup: CDR1 SGHAT, CDR2 FQNNGV. This CDR3 is 14 amino acids long. The chain's CDR3 is CASSLAGFYNEQFF. CDR3 bases: TGTGCCAGCAGCTTAGCAGGGTTCTACAATGAGCAGTTCTTC.

A single count supports this clone. The chain uses TRBV6-6 and TRBJ1-2; D uncertain. The germline V and J ends were trimmed by 5 bases and 0 bases, with 4 bases remaining between them. Germline lookup yields CDR1 MNHNY and CDR2 SVGAGI (reference sequence). The CDR3 extends over 12 amino acids. The CDR3 reads CASSAPNYGYTF. The CDR3 nucleotides read TGTGCCAGCAGTGCGCCTAACTATGGCTACACCTTC.

This chain uses TRBV7-9 with TRBJ2-3; 12 positions match TRBD2. From germline, CDR1 is SEHNR and CDR2 FQNEAQ (reference sequence). CDR3 length: 17 residues. V shed 5 bases and J 0 bases; nucleotides not matched to a gene: 6. The CDR3 reads CASSRGLAGKSTDTQYF. CDR3 DNA: TGTGCCAGCAGCCGTGGACTAGCGGGAAAAAGCACAGATACGCAGTATTTT.